This TCR beta chain was observed in a study of T cells in tumors and immune-related adverse events (dated by TCRdb to the early 2020s). Using the immunoSEQ assay, the TCR beta locus was amplified and sequenced, producing bulk TCR Vbeta CDR3 data. As for how the authors treated the data: CDR3s were excluded if they were non-productive, were shorter than 7 amino acids, or did not start with C or end with F/W. Analysis was limited to specimens with at least 1000 reads, and clonotypes were defined at the amino acid level. Clonality was calculated as 1 minus Pielou's evenness. Library sizes were equalized by abundance-weighted random subsampling with replacement, repeated 100 times to report 95% confidence intervals. Repertoire overlap was quantified with the Morisita overlap index, and the top 40 clones per specimen were checked for overlap with the irAE. The immuneACCESS repertoire file appears here via TCRdb, limited to in-frame rearrangements. These files lack a portion of the clones; in checked studies, under half of the deficit traces to unresolved V genes, and the cause of the others is not known. The DNA was the basis for D and trimming; V, J and clone size are from that table. The sample includes roughly 24,000 clones, with over 80% observed a single time. The ten largest clones take up around 1.3% of the sample.

Sample treatment or condition, as interpreted from the label and publication: nivolumab (PD-1 blockade) given before sampling. The DNeasy Blood and Tissue Kit was used to extract DNA from formalin-fixed paraffin-embedded specimens. Remarks on this clone: Its antigen is currently not known. Base qualities are not at hand, and no much larger clone is one base apart.

At the junction V is shortened by 6 bases and J by 0 bases, with 17 bases in between. CDR1 and CDR2, per the germline V gene (reference sequence), are LNHDA and SQIVND. The CDR3 runs 16 amino acids, cysteine and phenylalanine included. Of all the DNA, just the CDR3 is kept, 48 bases in frame from base 1. This receptor was identified in a female donor with metastatic renal cell carcinoma. Recombination connected TRBV19 to TRBJ2-5; the D segment could be TRBD2, given 6 matching bases. The sequencing used lymph node tissue, collected from a patient treated with anti-PD-1 therapy. The CDR3 has the sequence CASSRDGGSYQETQYF. The DNA reads as follows: TGTGCCAGTAGCCGCGATGGGGGGAGCTACCAAGAGACCCAGTACTTC.